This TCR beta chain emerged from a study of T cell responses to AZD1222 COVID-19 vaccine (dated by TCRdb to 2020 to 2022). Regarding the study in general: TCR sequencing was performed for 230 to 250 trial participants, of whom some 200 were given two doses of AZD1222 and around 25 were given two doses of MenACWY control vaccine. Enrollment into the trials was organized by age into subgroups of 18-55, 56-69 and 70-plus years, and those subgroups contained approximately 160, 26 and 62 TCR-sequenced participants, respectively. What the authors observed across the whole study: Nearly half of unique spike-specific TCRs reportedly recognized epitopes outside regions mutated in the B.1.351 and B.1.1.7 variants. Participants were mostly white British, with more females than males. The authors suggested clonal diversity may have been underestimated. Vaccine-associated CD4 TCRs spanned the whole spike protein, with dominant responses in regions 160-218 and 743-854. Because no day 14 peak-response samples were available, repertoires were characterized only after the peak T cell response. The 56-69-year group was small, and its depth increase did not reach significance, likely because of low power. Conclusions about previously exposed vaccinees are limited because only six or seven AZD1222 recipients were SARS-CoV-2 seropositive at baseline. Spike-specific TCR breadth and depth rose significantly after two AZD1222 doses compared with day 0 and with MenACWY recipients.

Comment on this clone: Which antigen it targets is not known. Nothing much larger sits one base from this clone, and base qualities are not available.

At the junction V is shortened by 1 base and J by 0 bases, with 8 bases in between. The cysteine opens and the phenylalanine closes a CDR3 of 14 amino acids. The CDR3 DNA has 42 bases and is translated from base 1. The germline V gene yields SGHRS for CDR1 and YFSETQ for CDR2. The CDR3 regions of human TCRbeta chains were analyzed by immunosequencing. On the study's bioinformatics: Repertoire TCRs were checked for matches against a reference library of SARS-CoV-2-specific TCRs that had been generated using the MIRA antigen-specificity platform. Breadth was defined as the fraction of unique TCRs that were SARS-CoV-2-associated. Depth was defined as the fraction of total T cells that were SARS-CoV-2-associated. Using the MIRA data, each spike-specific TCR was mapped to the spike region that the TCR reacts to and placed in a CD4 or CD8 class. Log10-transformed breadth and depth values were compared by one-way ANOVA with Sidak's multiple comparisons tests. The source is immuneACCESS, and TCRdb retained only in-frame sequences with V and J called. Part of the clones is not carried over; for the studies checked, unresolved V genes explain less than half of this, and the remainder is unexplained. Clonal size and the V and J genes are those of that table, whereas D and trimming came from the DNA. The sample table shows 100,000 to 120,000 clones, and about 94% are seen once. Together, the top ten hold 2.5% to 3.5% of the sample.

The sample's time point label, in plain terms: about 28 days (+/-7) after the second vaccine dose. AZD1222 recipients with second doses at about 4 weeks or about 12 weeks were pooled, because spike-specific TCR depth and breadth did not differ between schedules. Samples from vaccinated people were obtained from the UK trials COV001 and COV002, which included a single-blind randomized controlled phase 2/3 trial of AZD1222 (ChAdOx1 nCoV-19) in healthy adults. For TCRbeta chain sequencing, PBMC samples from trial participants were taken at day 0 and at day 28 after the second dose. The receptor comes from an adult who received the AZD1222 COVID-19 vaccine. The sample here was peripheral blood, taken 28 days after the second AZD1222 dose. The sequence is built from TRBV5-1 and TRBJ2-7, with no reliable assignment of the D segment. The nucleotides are TGCGCCAGCAGCTTGTCCCAGAGCTCCTACGAGCAGTACTTC. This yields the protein CASSLSQSSYEQYF.